This T cell receptor beta chain was profiled in a study of cytomegalovirus exposure and HLA in healthy donors. General study findings and limits: The study carried out a later analysis of TCR beta sequences. It associated roughly 17,000 of them with specific HLA alleles at a false discovery rate of 0.05. Reportedly, HLA-A and HLA-B alleles of most subjects were accurately predicted from TCR beta.

This clone appeared once. Its target is not known. Primers for the PCR totalled 60 Vbeta and 13 Jbeta. The assay was immunoSEQ multiplex PCR, and TCRdb's table has in-frame clones only and misses some. Among roughly 200,000 clones listed, 70% to 80% were seen once. The receptor comes from a man in his sixties in good health and CMV-seronegative. The sequenced material came from PBMCs.

The CDR3 DNA follows: TGTGCCAGCAAAGAACAGGGGAGCTCCTACGAGCAGTACTTC. As protein: CASKEQGSSYEQYF. V and J are TRBV19 and TRBJ2-7; TRBD1 agrees at 7 bases. V was clipped by 9 bases and J by 0 bases; unmatched bases: 8. CDR1 is LNHDA, CDR2 SQIVND, per germline (reference sequence). The CDR3 loop spans 14 amino acids.